The 23 T cell receptor beta chains in this list originate from one sample, sequenced in a study of spatial heterogeneity in lung cancer. MiXCR, run by TCRdb on the 5' RACE reads, gives a single entry per CDR3 protein. The table includes about 50,000 distinct CDR3 sequences, approximately 7.6% detected once. The time point is: sample taken at primary tumor resection. No cell sorting; template was whole RNA from tumor, lung tissue or PBMC. The sample in question was PBMCs, obtained at surgery. The source of these receptors is a female donor with early-stage non-small cell lung cancer.

The sample holds a few counts of this clonotype. The chain is built from TRBV18 and TRBJ1-1; a possible D gene is TRBD1 (6 bases). The CDR3 sequence is 13 residues long. Germline CDR1 reads KGHSH; CDR2 reads LQKENI. V was trimmed by 1 base and J by 8 bases, leaving 11 bases between them. CDR3 coding DNA: TGTGCCAGCTCACCACTGGGACACCCAGAAGCTTTCTTT. It is translated as CASSPLGHPEAFF.

The chain combines TRBV19 with TRBJ2-7; D remains ambiguous. V was trimmed by 1 base and J by 3 bases, leaving 10 bases between them. CDR1 is LNHDA and CDR2 is SQIVND in the germline V gene (reference sequence). The CDR3 is made up of 14 amino acids. Here the CDR3 DNA reads TGTGCCAGTAGTATAGCGGGCAGAAACTACGAGCAGTACTTC. It translates to CASSIAGRNYEQYF. Based on the CDR3 plus reference TRBV19 and TRBJ2-7, the full variable domain is DGGITQSPKYLFRKEGQNVTLSCEQNLNHDAMYWYRQDPGQGLRLIYYSQIVNDFQKGDIAEGYSVSREKKESFPLTVTSAQKNPTAFYLCASSIAGRNYEQYFGPGTRLTVT.

This clonotype was recorded many times. The chain carries TRBV15 and TRBJ1-2, with D unclear. CDR1 and CDR2 (germline): LNHNV, YYDKDF (reference sequence). The CDR3 runs to 9 residues. Trimming removed 6 bases from V and 8 bases from J, with 4 bases in between. The CDR3 DNA reads as TGTGCCACCAGTGGAGGCTACACCTTC. The encoded protein is CATSGGYTF.

Only a few counts were recorded for this clonotype. The chain links TRBV20-1 to TRBJ2-1, with D perhaps matching TRBD1 (7 bases). Germline V gene sequence: CDR1 DFQATT, CDR2 SNEGSKA (reference sequence). CDR3 length: 14 amino acids. The V and J ends lost 3 bases and 2 bases respectively, with 11 bases between them. DNA of the CDR3: TGCAGTGCTAGGGCGGGACAGCCCTACAATGAGCAGTTCTTC. Translating it yields CSARAGQPYNEQFF.

The chain carries TRBV7-9 and TRBJ2-1; 7 bases are a match to TRBD2. The germline CDR1 and CDR2 sequences are SEHNR and FQNEAQ (reference sequence). The CDR3 covers 14 residues. V gave up 1 base and J gave up 6 bases; unmatched junction bases: 3. CDR3 sequence (DNA): TGTGCCAGCAGCTTAGAAGCGGGGAGCAATGAGCAGTTCTTC. It yields the protein CASSLEAGSNEQFF.

There are many counts of this clonotype. The chain has TRBV6-2 or TRBV6-3 and TRBJ2-2, with 8 bases lining up with TRBD2. Trimming took 4 bases from V and 6 from J; bases not matched to a gene: 4. The germline gives CDR1 MNHEY, CDR2 SVGEGT. The CDR3 extends over 14 amino acids. The CDR3 protein is CASSSGGVAGELFF. CDR3 DNA sequence: TGTGCCAGCAGTTCGGGAGGGGTAGCCGGGGAGCTGTTTTTT.

The rearrangement links TRBV3-1 to TRBJ2-7; 7 positions match TRBD1. CDR1 and CDR2 (germline): LGHDT, YNNKEL (reference sequence). Trimming cost V 0 bases and J 3 bases; bases outside gene matches: 17. This CDR3 has 19 amino acids. CDR3 DNA: TGTGCCAGCAGCCAAGATGTTGCCATAACAGGGGAACTGGGCTACGAGCAGTACTTC. This gives the protein CASSQDVAITGELGYEQYF.

This clonotype has at least ten counts. V gene TRBV7-2 combines with J gene TRBJ2-5, with D tentatively TRBD1 or TRBD2 (6 bases each). V was clipped by 1 base and J by 4 bases, with 13 bases between them. The CDR3 is 15 amino acids. In germline, CDR1 is SGHTA, CDR2 FQGNSA. The CDR3 DNA is TGTGCCAGCAGCTTAGGGAGCAGGGGAGGAGAGACCCAGTACTTC. This encodes CASSLGSRGGETQYF.

This clonotype was found many times. The V and J genes are TRBV7-9 and TRBJ2-1; D may be TRBD2 (6 bases). Between the trimmed V and J ends, which lost 2 bases and 9 bases, there was a span of 8 bases. Germline CDR1 SEHNR, CDR2 FQNEAQ (reference sequence). The CDR3 loop spans 12 amino acids. CDR3 nucleotides: TGTGCCAGCAGCTTAATGGGGGGTGAGCAGTTCTTC. Translated: CASSLMGGEQFF.

This clonotype was detected only a few times. CDR3 residues: CSASNRREIQETQYF. The DNA for the CDR3 is TGCAGTGCTAGTAATAGACGTGAGATTCAAGAGACCCAGTACTTC. J is TRBJ2-5 and V is TRBV20-1; D is ambiguous. Between the trimmed V and J ends, which lost 3 bases and 2 bases, there was a span of 16 bases. The CDR3 runs to 15 residues. Germline-derived CDR1 and CDR2 are DFQATT and SNEGSKA (reference sequence).

The sample holds a few counts of this clonotype. J is TRBJ1-1 and V is TRBV5-1; possible D gene TRBD1, 6 bases. The V gene's germline CDR1 is SGHRS and CDR2 YFSETQ. The CDR3 runs to 14 residues. With 0 bases removed from V and 5 bases from J, the gap between germline ends came to 11 bases. The CDR3 region has the DNA TGCGCCAGCAGCTTGGGTCAGGGGTTGACTGAAGCTTTCTTT. Translating gives CASSLGQGLTEAFF.

This clonotype has at least ten counts. V is TRBV4-3 and J is TRBJ2-7; 7 nucleotides agree with TRBD1. Germline CDR1 and CDR2: LGHNA and YSLEER. The CDR3 contains 15 residues. Trimming removed 1 base from V and 3 bases from J; junction bases left unmatched: 6. CDR3 in amino acids: CASSQARDRYYEQYF. The CDR3 nucleotides are TGCGCCAGCAGCCAAGCCCGGGACAGATACTACGAGCAGTACTTC.

The chain couples TRBV7-2 to TRBJ2-3, with D perhaps assigned TRBD1 or TRBD2 (5 bases each). CDR1 SGHTA and CDR2 FQGNSA come from the germline V gene. The ends were cut back, 4 bases at V and 12 bases at J, with 23 bases in the middle. CDR3 size: 15 residues. In nucleotides, the CDR3 is TGTGCCAGCAGCTCCCTTTCGGGGACGGCTAAAGCTCAGTATTTT. It is translated as CASSSLSGTAKAQYF. Based on the CDR3 plus reference TRBV7-2 and TRBJ2-3, the full variable domain is GAGVSQSPSNKVTEKGKDVELRCDPISGHTALYWYRQSLGQGLEFLIYFQGNSAPDKSGLPSDRFSAERTGGSVSTLTIQRTQQEDSAVYLCASSSLSGTAKAQYFGPGTRLTVL.

CDR3 loop: CASGPLSRGYGTGELFF. Here the CDR3 DNA reads TGTGCTAGTGGTCCTCTCTCGCGGGGGTATGGCACCGGGGAGCTGTTTTTT. The chain uses TRBV12-5 and TRBJ2-2, with 7 bases fitting TRBD2. Germline V lookup: CDR1 LGHNT, CDR2 FRNRAP. This CDR3 has 17 residues. Germline trimming cut 5 bases from V and 4 bases from J; bases unmatched to any gene: 13.

The rearrangement links TRBV4-2 to TRBJ1-5; 7 nucleotides align to TRBD1. Germline V gene data show CDR1 as LGHNA and CDR2 as YNFKEQ. The CDR3 contains 15 residues. Unmatched junction bases numbered 9, after V lost 4 bases and J lost 6 bases. CDR3 sequence reads: CASSPLGQSPQPQHF. CDR3 nucleotides: TGTGCCAGCAGCCCCCTGGGACAGTCTCCTCAGCCCCAGCATTTT.

The chain joins TRBV6-5 to TRBJ2-2; D is unresolved. Trimming removed 2 bases from V and 4 bases from J, with 2 bases in between. Germline V gene lookup returns CDR1 MNHEY and CDR2 SVGAGI. The CDR3 contains 12 residues. The CDR3 reads CASSYLTGELFF. The DNA for the CDR3 is TGTGCCAGCAGTTACCTCACCGGGGAGCTGTTTTTT.

This clonotype has ten or more counts. The rearrangement links TRBV6-2 or TRBV6-3 to TRBJ2-7; D ambiguous. The ends were cut back, 2 bases at V and 6 bases at J, with 5 bases in the middle. CDR1 and CDR2 (germline): MNHEY, SVGEGT. The length of the CDR3 is 11 residues. The CDR3 nucleotides are TGTGCCAGCAGTTACATCAGCGAGCAGTACTTC. It codes for CASSYISEQYF.

This clonotype ranks as medium-sized. The V gene is TRBV6-5, the J gene TRBJ2-5; no definite D call. V was pared by 0 bases and J by 5 bases, with 13 bases between. This CDR3 contains 15 residues. CDR1 is MNHEY, CDR2 SVGAGI, per germline. DNA of the CDR3: TGTGCCAGCAGTTACTCTGACGTCCCCCGGGAGACCCAGTACTTC. Translating gives CASSYSDVPRETQYF.

This clonotype came up a few times. J is TRBJ2-7 and V is TRBV19; TRBD2 is a possible D gene (5 bases). The CDR3 extends over 14 amino acids. V gave up 5 bases and J gave up 5 bases, with 16 bases separating them. Germline loops: CDR1 LNHDA, CDR2 SQIVND (reference sequence). Here the CDR3 DNA reads TGTGCCAGTAGTGTACGGGGAAGCGAAGACGAGCAGTACTTC. Its translation: CASSVRGSEDEQYF.

This clonotype occurred many times. The chain has TRBV2 and TRBJ2-3; D is possibly TRBD1 (5 bases). The CDR3 spans 12 residues. Germline V lookup: CDR1 SNHLY, CDR2 FYNNEI. V dropped 2 bases and J dropped 12 bases, with 12 bases sitting between them. This chain's CDR3 is CASSEFSGHQYF. The CDR3 DNA reads as TGTGCCAGCAGTGAATTTTCAGGGCATCAGTATTTT.

This clonotype was seen at least ten times. This rearrangement joins TRBV19 to TRBJ1-1; perhaps TRBD1 as D (5 bases). V lost 0 bases and J 9 bases, leaving 8 bases between the germline ends. Germline V lookup: CDR1 LNHDA, CDR2 SQIVND (reference sequence). The CDR3 covers 12 residues. The CDR3 sequence: CASSIETGKAFF. The CDR3 nucleotides read TGTGCCAGTAGTATAGAAACAGGAAAAGCTTTCTTT.

The chain employs TRBV7-3 and TRBJ1-1; TRBD1 matches at 12 bases. From germline, CDR1 is SGHTA and CDR2 FQGTGA. The J segment lost 4 bases and the V segment lost 0 bases, leaving 3 bases of the junction unmatched. The CDR3 spans 16 residues. The CDR3 loop reads CASSLTGQGARTEAFF. DNA of the CDR3: TGTGCCAGCAGCTTAACGGGACAGGGGGCGCGCACTGAAGCTTTCTTT.

At least ten counts were recorded for this clonotype. The rearrangement joins TRBV19 to TRBJ2-1; D uncertain. V was shortened by 2 bases and J by 9 bases, with 14 bases between the two germline ends. From germline, CDR1 is LNHDA and CDR2 SQIVND (reference sequence). This CDR3 has 14 amino acids. The CDR3 DNA is TGTGCCAGTAGTATATCCCAGGCGGCCCCTGAGCAGTTCTTC. It yields the protein CASSISQAAPEQFF.